In its sample, the clone carrying this TCR beta chain was seen many times. Combining iRepertoire HTBI primers with Arm-PCR of CDR3 regions, the authors built TCR beta libraries. TCRdb re-analysed the multiplex PCR reads in MiXCR, keeping a single row per CDR3 protein. The profile shows some 430,000 distinct CDR3 sequences, around a fifth of them singletons. Trimming at V came to 0 bases and at J to 6 bases, leaving 11 bases not matched to a gene. The CDR3 has 17 residues. CDR1 and CDR2 (germline): LNHNV, YYDKDF (reference sequence). This sample was taken from a study of regulatory T cells in long-lasting Graves disease. Overall study context: Persistence in Graves' disease required over 5 years of antithyroid drugs plus positive TSH receptor antibodies.

Time point meaning: persistent/refractory GD, antithyroid drugs over 5 years with positive TRAb. The authors made the TCR library using RNA they extracted from PBMCs. Per American Thyroid Association guidelines, Graves' disease was diagnosed. Sequenced material: peripheral blood mononuclear cells (PBMCs), taken when the disease was refractory, from a patient treated with antithyroid drugs. This TCR derives from a female donor with Graves disease. The V and J genes are TRBV15 and TRBJ1-5; 7 bases agree with TRBD1. Here the CDR3 reads CATSRESLDRAGQPQHF. In nucleotides, the CDR3 is TGTGCCACCAGCAGAGAATCCCTAGACAGGGCCGGTCAGCCCCAGCATTTT.